The next 16 T cell receptor beta chains were all read from a single sample in a study of shared clonotypes between healthy human individuals. Data came from immunoSEQ multiplex PCR; TCRdb stores just in-frame clones and leaves some out. The table lists fewer than 1.8 million clones, approximately 98.5% of them singletons. The sequenced material came from naive CD4+ T cells sorted from blood. Indicated subset: CD45RA+ positively selected. Receptors originate from a man aged 30 to 39 in good health.

The chain carries TRBV15 and TRBJ2-1; 8 bases fit TRBD2. J gave up 3 bases and V 4 bases, and 5 bases lay outside the gene matches. The CDR3 extends over 15 amino acids. CDR1 and CDR2 (germline): LNHNV, YYDKDF (reference sequence). CDR3 in amino acids: CATSKAGDFYNEQFF. The CDR3 DNA reads TGTGCCACCAGCAAAGCGGGAGACTTCTACAATGAGCAGTTCTTC.

The rearrangement joins TRBV5-6 to TRBJ2-3; TRBD1 aligns across 10 bases. This CDR3 spans 18 amino acids. CDR1 and CDR2 from the germline V gene are SGHDT and YYEEEE. V dropped 4 bases and J dropped 5; count of bases not matched to a gene: 16. The CDR3 loop reads CASSPRDRGLAFGDTQYF. Here the CDR3 DNA reads TGTGCCAGCAGCCCAAGAGACAGGGGGCTCGCTTTCGGAGATACGCAGTATTTT.

This clone was counted a single time. The chain recombines TRBV15 with TRBJ1-1; D not certain. Germline loops: CDR1 LNHNV, CDR2 YYDKDF (reference sequence). This CDR3 contains 15 residues. The germline V and J ends were trimmed by 3 bases and 4 bases, with 15 bases remaining between them. This CDR3 reads CATSSRGREGTEAFF. Written as DNA, the CDR3 is TGTGCCACCAGCAGTCGGGGAAGGGAGGGCACTGAAGCTTTCTTT.

V and J are TRBV19 and TRBJ1-5; tentatively, D is TRBD1 (5 bases). Trimming shortened V by 5 bases and J by 7 bases, and 9 bases separated the two germline ends. There are 12 residues in the CDR3. Per germline, CDR1 LNHDA and CDR2 SQIVND (reference sequence). The CDR3 sequence: CASSPSGQPQHF. The CDR3 bases are TGTGCCAGTAGTCCCTCAGGGCAGCCCCAGCATTTT.

The V call is TRBV4-1, the J call TRBJ2-1, with a weak D call TRBD2 (5 bases). Trimming stripped 4 bases from V and 6 bases from J, with 16 bases between. CDR1 is MGHRA, CDR2 YSYEKL, per germline. This CDR3 is built from 15 residues. This CDR3 reads CASSPSGSVGNEQFF. In DNA form, the CDR3 reads TGCGCCAGCAGCCCCTCGGGGTCGGTAGGCAATGAGCAGTTCTTC.

The chain combines TRBV13 with TRBJ2-7; TRBD1 agrees at 7 bases. Trimming at V came to 4 bases and at J to 0 bases, leaving 3 bases not matched to a gene. This CDR3 region has 14 residues. The germline V gene has CDR1 PRHDT and CDR2 FYEKMQ (reference sequence). CDR3 loop: CASSSDRSSYEQYF. CDR3 DNA: TGTGCCAGCAGCTCGGACAGGAGCTCCTACGAGCAGTACTTC.

This chain links TRBV7-9 with TRBJ1-1; no definite D call. Germline CDR1 reads SEHNR; CDR2 reads FQNEAQ (reference sequence). The CDR3 length is 17 residues. V lost 5 bases, J lost 1 base, and 20 bases lay in between. The CDR3 DNA is TGTGCCAGCAGCCTTTACCCCTTTAAGGAAGCGAACACTGAAGCTTTCTTT. It yields the protein CASSLYPFKEANTEAFF.

The chain combines TRBV18 with TRBJ1-1, with TRBD1 matching 10 bases. The V and J ends lost 7 bases and 3 bases, in that order; junction bases with no gene match: 5. This CDR3 has 14 residues. Germline V gene data show CDR1 as KGHSH and CDR2 as LQKENI. The CDR3 spells CASFRDRGYTEAFF. In nucleotides, the CDR3 is TGTGCCAGCTTCCGGGACAGGGGATACACTGAAGCTTTCTTT.

The rearrangement uses TRBV5-1 and TRBJ2-7, with 13 bases lining up with TRBD2. Germline V lookup: CDR1 SGHRS, CDR2 YFSETQ. The CDR3 spans 15 residues. The ends lost 1 base at V and 6 bases at J; junction bases unmatched: 4. The CDR3 protein is CASSLRTSGGSEQYF. In DNA, the CDR3 is TGCGCCAGCAGCTTGAGGACTAGCGGGGGCTCCGAGCAGTACTTC.

The chain couples TRBV10-1 to TRBJ2-1; TRBD1 matches at 7 bases. Germline V CDR1 and CDR2: WNHNN, SYGVQD (reference sequence). V shed 4 bases and J 4 bases; nucleotides not matched to a gene: 10. The CDR3 extends over 16 amino acids. CDR3 in DNA: TGCGCCAGCAGTGCAAACAGGGGCGTTCCGTACAATGAGCAGTTCTTC. This translates into CASSANRGVPYNEQFF.

The rearrangement uses TRBV7-9 and TRBJ2-6; D tentatively reads TRBD1 or TRBD2 (5 bases each). Germline V lookup: CDR1 SEHNR, CDR2 FQNEAQ (reference sequence). CDR3 length: 19 residues. Trimming pared 0 bases from V and 4 bases from J, leaving 19 bases between. CDR3 DNA sequence: TGTGCCAGCAGCTTAGCCCCGGGGCAGTATAAGCCCGGGGCCAACGTCCTGACTTTC. Translating gives CASSLAPGQYKPGANVLTF.

V and J are TRBV18 and TRBJ2-3; TRBD2 matches at 12 bases. Germline V gives CDR1 KGHSH, CDR2 LQKENI. The CDR3 totals 19 residues. Trimming took 3 bases from V and 0 from J; bases not matched to a gene: 10. The CDR3 DNA follows: TGTGCCAGCTCACCCCTATTGACTAGCGGGAGCGGTAGCACAGATACGCAGTATTTT. Its protein product is CASSPLLTSGSGSTDTQYF.

V gene TRBV19 combines with J gene TRBJ2-3, with D tentatively TRBD1 (6 bases). The germline V and J ends were trimmed by 6 bases and 1 base, with 14 bases remaining between them. The germline V gene encodes CDR1 LNHDA and CDR2 SQIVND (reference sequence). CDR3 length: 15 amino acids. The CDR3: CASRTQGPGTDTQYF. The DNA of the CDR3 is TGTGCCAGTAGGACACAGGGACCCGGCACAGATACGCAGTATTTT.

This chain uses TRBV19 with TRBJ1-1; D is unresolved. Looked up from germline, CDR1 is LNHDA and CDR2 is SQIVND (reference sequence). CDR3 length equals 13 residues. Trimming left V 1 base short and J 7 bases short, with 10 bases between. CDR3 loop: CASSIGSRFEAFF. CDR3 coding DNA: TGTGCCAGTAGTATAGGGAGCAGGTTTGAAGCTTTCTTT.

V usage is TRBV19 and J usage is TRBJ2-7; 9 bases are shared with TRBD1. The V and J ends lost 5 bases and 4 bases, in that order; junction bases with no gene match: 9. The CDR3 is made up of 15 amino acids. The germline CDR1 and CDR2 sequences are LNHDA and SQIVND (reference sequence). The CDR3 sequence is CASSVIQGAGYEQYF. The CDR3 nucleotides are TGTGCCAGTAGTGTAATACAGGGGGCAGGATACGAGCAGTACTTC.

The chain carries TRBV7-2 and TRBJ2-1; TRBD2 matches 8 bases. V lost 8 bases to trimming and J lost 1 base; unmatched junction nucleotides: 7. CDR1 SGHTA and CDR2 FQGNSA come from the germline V gene. The CDR3 covers 15 residues. The CDR3 DNA is TGTGCCAGCGCCCCGGGGGGGGAGTCCTACAATGAGCAGTTCTTC. It is translated as CASAPGGESYNEQFF.